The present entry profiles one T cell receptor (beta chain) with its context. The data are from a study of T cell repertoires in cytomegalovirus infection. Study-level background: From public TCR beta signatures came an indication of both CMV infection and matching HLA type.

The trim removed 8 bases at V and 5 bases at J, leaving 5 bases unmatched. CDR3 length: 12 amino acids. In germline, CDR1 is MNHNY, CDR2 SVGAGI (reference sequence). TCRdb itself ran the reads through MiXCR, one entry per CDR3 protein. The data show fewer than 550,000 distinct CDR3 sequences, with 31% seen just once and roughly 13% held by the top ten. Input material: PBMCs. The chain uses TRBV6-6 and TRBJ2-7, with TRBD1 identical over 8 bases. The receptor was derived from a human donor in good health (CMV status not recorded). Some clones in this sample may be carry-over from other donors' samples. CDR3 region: CASRTGSNEQYF. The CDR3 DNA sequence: TGTGCCAGCCGGACAGGGTCCAACGAGCAGTACTTC.